The 13 T cell receptor beta chains below come from one sample, sequenced in a study of read filtering for tumor transcriptome and immune sequencing. The library was built from 400 to 500 ng RNA with molecular barcoded adaptors for alpha/delta and beta/gamma chains. TCRdb recomputed calls from the reads with MiXCR, one row per CDR3 protein. Here the sample spans roughly 35,000 distinct CDR3 sequences, approximately 15% being singletons. The sequenced material came from a population of CD138-negative cells sorted from bone marrow. These receptor sequences come from a donor at least 40 years old with multiple myeloma.

This clonotype was counted many times. The rearrangement links TRBV29-1 to TRBJ2-1, with 14 bases matching TRBD2. This CDR3 spans 15 amino acids. V lost 5 bases, J lost 6 bases, and 6 bases stayed unmatched. The germline V gene encodes CDR1 SQVTM and CDR2 ANQGSEA. CDR3 sequence (DNA): TGCAGCGTTCTAAGGGGACTAGCGGGAGTCAATGAGCAGTTCTTC. Protein product: CSVLRGLAGVNEQFF.

This clonotype appeared many times. The chain links TRBV20-1 to TRBJ1-1; D is undetermined. The CDR3 runs to 11 residues. Per the germline V gene, CDR1 is DFQATT and CDR2 is SNEGSKA (reference sequence). The ends were cut back, 6 bases at V and 4 bases at J, with 9 bases in the middle. The DNA of the CDR3 is TGCAGTGCGCCGGACGGCACTGAAGCTTTCTTT. Its translation is CSAPDGTEAFF.

The V call is TRBV7-8, the J call TRBJ2-6; TRBD2 matches 7 bases. This CDR3 region has 17 residues. Germline values: CDR1 SGHVS, CDR2 FQNEAQ. Losses at the gene ends were 3 bases for V and 0 bases for J; bases not matched to a gene: 5. The CDR3 DNA reads as TGTGCCAGCAGCTTGGCGGGAGACCCCTCTGGGGCCAACGTCCTGACTTTC. Its protein is CASSLAGDPSGANVLTF. Using reference TRBV7-8 and TRBJ2-6 for the parts outside the CDR3, the full variable domain is GAGVSQSPRYKVAKRGQDVALRCDPISGHVSLFWYQQALGQGPEFLTYFQNEAQLDKSGLPSDRFFAERPEGSVSTLKIQRTQQEDSAVYLCASSLAGDPSGANVLTFGAGSRLTVL.

This clonotype was found many times. One junction end disagrees with the germline gene, perhaps due to a read error. This rearrangement joins TRBV28 to TRBJ2-3; 8 bases agree with TRBD1. The CDR3 length is 16 residues. The germline V gene encodes CDR1 MDHEN and CDR2 SYDVKM. The CDR3 is CASRSGGTGHTNTQYF. DNA for the CDR3: TGTGCCAGCAGATCAGGGGGCACCGGCCACACAAATACGCAGTATTTT. Using reference TRBV28 and TRBJ2-3 for the parts outside the CDR3, the full variable domain is DVKVTQSSRYLVKRTGEKVFLECVQDMDHENMFWYRQDPGLGLRLIYFSYDVKMKEKGDIPEGYSVSREKKERFSLILESASTNQTSMYLCASRSGGTGHTNTQYFGPGTRLTVL.

A remark on this clonotype: As the CDR3 is not closed by the conserved phenylalanine or tryptophan, this likely results from a read error. The genes are TRBV20-1 and TRBJ1-5; D uncertain. CDR1 and CDR2 (germline): DFQATT, SNEGSKA (reference sequence). Trimming shortened V by 5 bases and J by 3 bases, and 11 bases separated the two germline ends. This CDR3 comprises 13 residues. The CDR3 region has the DNA TGCAGTGCTGGGGTCCAGACCAATCAGCCCCAGCATTCT. Its translation is CSAGVQTNQPQHS.

V and J are TRBV7-2 and TRBJ2-7; 10 bases fit TRBD2. Germline CDR1 reads SGHTA; CDR2 reads FQGNSA. After removal of 1 base from V and 7 bases from J, the junction contained 10 bases not matched to a gene. This CDR3 comprises 16 residues. DNA of the CDR3: TGTGCCAGCAGCTTAGTGCCTCTAGCGGGAGCCAAGGAGCAGTACTTC. Protein product: CASSLVPLAGAKEQYF.

Turning to this clonotype: A much larger clone lies a single base off, so this may be a read error. V usage is TRBV29-1 and J usage is TRBJ2-7, with a possible D match to TRBD1 (5 bases). The length of the CDR3 is 12 residues. CDR1 is SQVTM and CDR2 is ANQGSEA in the germline V gene. The germline V and J ends were trimmed by 3 bases and 6 bases, with 12 bases remaining between them. The DNA of the CDR3 is TGCAGCGTTGAGGGGCACGACTCCGAGCAGTACTTC. Amino acid sequence: CSVEGHDSEQYF.

This clonotype showed up many times. This rearrangement joins TRBV11-2 to TRBJ2-5; 9 nucleotides match TRBD2. The length of the CDR3 is 16 residues. CDR1 is SGHAT, CDR2 FQNNGV, per germline. After removal of 6 bases from V and 5 bases from J, the junction contained 13 bases not matched to a gene. The DNA for the CDR3 is TGTGCCAGCAGTTCGAATGGGGCGGGAGGGAGTGAGACCCAGTACTTC. Residues: CASSSNGAGGSETQYF.

The V gene is TRBV28, the J gene TRBJ1-2; perhaps TRBD1 as D (6 bases). The V end was cut by 5 bases, the J end by 2 bases, with 12 bases between. This CDR3 spans 14 amino acids. CDR1 and CDR2 from the germline V gene are MDHEN and SYDVKM. Here the CDR3 DNA reads TGTGCCAGCAGTCCAGGGGCCCAGAACTATGGCTACACCTTC. It encodes CASSPGAQNYGYTF.

A remark on this clonotype: Possible read error: a much larger clone is one base away. J is TRBJ1-5 and V is TRBV7-2, with 8 bases matching TRBD1. The CDR3 loop spans 13 amino acids. Germline lookup yields CDR1 SGHTA and CDR2 FQGNSA. V was pared by 2 bases and J by 6 bases, with 0 bases of the junction left unmatched. The CDR3 sequence is CASSLTGGQPQHF. In DNA form, the CDR3 reads TGTGCCAGCAGCTTAACAGGGGGTCAGCCCCAGCATTTT.

The chain combines TRBV5-1 with TRBJ2-6; D gene ambiguous. In germline, CDR1 is SGHRS, CDR2 YFSETQ. CDR3 size: 16 residues. The V and J ends lost 0 bases and 0 bases respectively, with 7 bases between them. The CDR3: CASSLEHPSGANVLTF. The CDR3 bases are TGCGCCAGCAGCTTGGAACACCCCTCTGGGGCCAACGTCCTGACTTTC. Together with reference TRBV5-1 and TRBJ2-6, the CDR3 gives the full variable domain: KAGVTQTPRYLIKTRGQQVTLSCSPISGHRSVSWYQQTPGQGLQFLFEYFSETQRNKGNFPGRFSGRQFSNSRSEMNVSTLELGDSALYLCASSLEHPSGANVLTFGAGSRLTVL.

This clonotype was found many times. The J gene is TRBJ1-4, the V gene TRBV15; 10 bases are shared with TRBD1. There are 15 residues in the CDR3. The ends lost 3 bases at V and 4 bases at J; junction bases unmatched: 2. Germline CDR1 reads LNHNV; CDR2 reads YYDKDF (reference sequence). The CDR3 nucleotides read TGTGCCACCAGCAGGGGACAGGGGAATAATGAAAAACTGTTTTTT. Translated, it gives CATSRGQGNNEKLFF.

The chain recombines TRBV12-3 or TRBV12-4 with TRBJ2-1, with 10 bases aligning to TRBD1. The CDR3 sequence is 14 residues long. The ends lost 8 bases at V and 9 bases at J; junction bases unmatched: 10. The CDR3 DNA reads TGTGCCAGCGGTCCGGGACAGGGGAGGAGTGAGCAGTTCTTC. Amino acid sequence: CASGPGQGRSEQFF.